This TCR beta chain was profiled in a study of T cells in Graves' hyperthyroidism and ophthalmopathy. Study-wide points: Ophthalmopathy onset followed model prediction by a median around 6.6 months.

Regarding this clonotype: The antigen is not known.

Amplification targeted TCR beta CDR3 regions from RNA transcripts. The primer set for the first-round RT-PCR of the TCR CDR3 was HTBI. TCRdb used MiXCR to reprocess the multiplex PCR reads, holding one entry per CDR3 protein. The profile shows hundreds of thousands of distinct CDR3 sequences, 12% to 15% of them singletons. Per the germline V gene, CDR1 is SEHNR and CDR2 is FQNEAQ (reference sequence). V lost 1 base, J lost 8 bases, and 12 bases lay in between. CDR3 size: 14 residues. Pregnant or lactating patients were excluded, as were those with uncontrolled infection or other autoimmune disease. Sequenced: blood. This sequence originates from a woman aged 40-49 years with Graves' hyperthyroidism. V and J are TRBV7-9 and TRBJ2-1; D is uncertain. The CDR3 reads CASSLDRFGDEQFF. The CDR3 DNA is TGTGCCAGCAGCTTAGACAGATTCGGCGATGAGCAGTTCTTC.